These 24 T cell receptor beta chains originate from one sample sequenced in a study of blood T cell repertoires in COVID-19. Sequencing was performed with immunoSEQ multiplex PCR; in TCRdb, only in-frame clones are kept and a portion is missing. The sample includes some 65,000 clones, approximately 94% of them seen just once. Sequencing used peripheral blood. These TCRs come from a man between 65 and 85 years old with active COVID-19.

The CDR3 region has the DNA TGTGCCAGCAGCTTAAGCCCAGCGGGGCTCCAAGAGACCCAGTACTTC. It translates to CASSLSPAGLQETQYF. The genes are TRBV7-6 and TRBJ2-5, with TRBD2 matching 7 bases. Germline V gene sequence: CDR1 SGHVS, CDR2 FNYEAQ. The CDR3 length is 16 residues. The V segment lost 2 bases and the J segment 1 base; nucleotides outside the gene matches: 7.

The chain is built from TRBV6-2 or TRBV6-3 and TRBJ1-3; D gene uncertain. The germline V gene encodes CDR1 MNHEY and CDR2 SVGEGT. Trimming left V 2 bases short and J 0 bases short, with 8 bases between. The CDR3 extends over 15 amino acids. The CDR3 region has the DNA TGTGCCAGCAGTTACCCGAGAGACTCTGGAAACACCATATATTTT. This encodes CASSYPRDSGNTIYF.

The chain links TRBV19 to TRBJ2-3; 7 bases map to TRBD1. The ends lost 5 bases at V and 2 bases at J; junction bases unmatched: 7. CDR1 LNHDA and CDR2 SQIVND come from the germline V gene (reference sequence). The CDR3 covers 15 residues. CDR3 nucleotide sequence: TGTGCCAGTAGTCTGGGACAGATAACCACAGATACGCAGTATTTT. Protein: CASSLGQITTDTQYF. The variable domain in full, completed from reference TRBV19 and TRBJ2-3, reads DGGITQSPKYLFRKEGQNVTLSCEQNLNHDAMYWYRQDPGQGLRLIYYSQIVNDFQKGDIAEGYSVSREKKESFPLTVTSAQKNPTAFYLCASSLGQITTDTQYFGPGTRLTVL.

The V gene is TRBV2, the J gene TRBJ1-6; D is perhaps TRBD1 (6 bases). The V and J ends lost 5 bases and 0 bases respectively, with 14 bases between them. From germline, CDR1 is SNHLY and CDR2 FYNNEI. This CDR3 has 17 amino acids. Here the CDR3 reads CASSNRDTSSYNSPLHF. Written as DNA, the CDR3 is TGTGCCAGCAGTAACCGGGACACTAGCTCCTATAATTCACCCCTCCACTTT.

The V gene is TRBV5-6, the J gene TRBJ1-5; possible D gene TRBD1, 6 bases. CDR1 SGHDT and CDR2 YYEEEE come from the germline V gene. V dropped 5 bases and J dropped 5 bases, with 17 bases sitting between them. The CDR3 is made up of 15 amino acids. The CDR3 coding sequence is TGTGCCAGCAGTGCAACAGGGTGGGGTCATCAGCCCCAGCATTTT. Translation gives CASSATGWGHQPQHF.

V is TRBV6-6 and J is TRBJ2-3, with 7 bases fitting TRBD1. The CDR3 is 13 amino acids. CDR1 and CDR2 from the germline V gene are MNHNY and SVGAGI (reference sequence). V shed 6 bases and J 5 bases; nucleotides not matched to a gene: 5. CDR3 amino acids: CASREQGRDTQYF. The CDR3 nucleotides read TGTGCCAGCAGGGAACAGGGGAGAGATACGCAGTATTTT.

The sample holds one count of this clone. V is TRBV19 and J is TRBJ2-7; D uncertain. CDR1 is LNHDA, CDR2 SQIVND, per germline (reference sequence). Trimming took off 3 bases at V and 0 bases at J, with 12 bases between the two ends. This CDR3 has 15 amino acids. CDR3 sequence reads: CASSMSWAGSYEQYF. The CDR3, as DNA: TGTGCCAGTAGTATGAGCTGGGCAGGCTCCTACGAGCAGTACTTC. Looking up the rest from reference TRBV19 and TRBJ2-7 gives the full variable domain: DGGITQSPKYLFRKEGQNVTLSCEQNLNHDAMYWYRQDPGQGLRLIYYSQIVNDFQKGDIAEGYSVSREKKESFPLTVTSAQKNPTAFYLCASSMSWAGSYEQYFGPGTRLTVT.

The chain is built from TRBV6-5 and TRBJ1-6, with 7 bases aligning to TRBD1. The CDR3 runs to 14 residues. V shed 6 bases and J 7 bases; nucleotides not matched to a gene: 6. Per the germline V gene, CDR1 is MNHEY and CDR2 is SVGAGI. The CDR3 spells CASRQGSQNSPLHF. The CDR3 nucleotides read TGTGCCAGCAGACAGGGGTCCCAAAATTCACCCCTCCACTTT.

The DNA of the CDR3 is TGTGCCAGCAGTAAGACTTCGCTCGAGCAGTACTTC. It translates to CASSKTSLEQYF. The chain is built from TRBV6-5 and TRBJ2-7; D is unresolved. Looked up from germline, CDR1 is MNHEY and CDR2 is SVGAGI. Trimming pared 5 bases from V and 6 bases from J, leaving 11 bases between. The CDR3 is made up of 12 amino acids.

This chain uses TRBV20-1 with TRBJ1-1; D unclear. Trimming removed 6 bases from V and 1 base from J, with 6 bases in between. This CDR3 has 11 residues. Looked up from germline, CDR1 is DFQATT and CDR2 is SNEGSKA (reference sequence). CDR3 in DNA: TGCAGTGCCCGTCCGAACACTGAAGCTTTCTTT. This codes for CSARPNTEAFF.

The chain carries TRBV28 and TRBJ2-5; 12 nucleotides agree with TRBD1. Per germline, CDR1 MDHEN and CDR2 SYDVKM. The CDR3 covers 19 residues. Trimming took 0 bases from V and 0 from J; bases not matched to a gene: 8. The CDR3 is CASSLWGTGGPPYQETQYF. In DNA form, the CDR3 reads TGTGCCAGCAGTTTATGGGGGACAGGGGGCCCTCCGTACCAAGAGACCCAGTACTTC.

The chain combines TRBV7-2 with TRBJ1-3; no firm D call. Germline CDR1 is SGHTA and CDR2 is FQGNSA. CDR3 length equals 13 residues. The germline V and J ends were trimmed by 0 bases and 12 bases, with 12 bases remaining between them. The CDR3 spells CASSLAWGADIYF. The CDR3 coding sequence is TGTGCCAGCAGCTTAGCGTGGGGAGCCGACATATATTTT.

The V gene is TRBV28, the J gene TRBJ2-2, with 9 nucleotides matching TRBD1. CDR1 is MDHEN and CDR2 is SYDVKM in the germline V gene. The CDR3 covers 14 residues. The V and J ends lost 7 bases and 4 bases, in that order; junction bases with no gene match: 4. CDR3 loop: CASTRDRATGELFF. The CDR3 DNA follows: TGTGCCAGCACACGGGACAGGGCCACCGGGGAGCTGTTTTTT.

V is TRBV9 and J is TRBJ2-5; 13 bases fit TRBD2. V gave up 3 bases and J gave up 4 bases; unmatched junction bases: 9. The CDR3 extends over 17 amino acids. Germline CDR1 is SGDLS and CDR2 is YYNGEE. As DNA, the CDR3 is TGTGCCAGCAGCGAGACTAGCGGGGGGCCTGGCCCAGAGACCCAGTACTTC. Translation gives CASSETSGGPGPETQYF. Full variable domain (remainder filled in from reference TRBV9 and TRBJ2-5): DSGVTQTPKHLITATGQRVTLRCSPRSGDLSVYWYQQSLDQGLQFLIQYYNGEERAKGNILERFSAQQFPDLHSELNLSSLELGDSALYFCASSETSGGPGPETQYFGPGTRLLVL.

V is TRBV19 and J is TRBJ1-1; D is unresolved. The CDR3 has 17 amino acids. Looked up from germline, CDR1 is LNHDA and CDR2 is SQIVND (reference sequence). Trimming removed 3 bases at V and 3 bases at J, with 20 bases between. CDR3 DNA: TGTGCCAGTAGTATCAGATGGCTCAGGCTAATAGACACTGAAGCTTTCTTT. Protein sequence: CASSIRWLRLIDTEAFF.

The genes are TRBV25-1 and TRBJ1-5, with 8 bases matching TRBD1. CDR1 MGHDK and CDR2 SYGVNS come from the germline V gene. Trimming took 8 bases from V and 2 from J; bases not matched to a gene: 2. The CDR3 length is 13 residues. The CDR3 loop reads CASAGQGNQPQHF. The DNA for the CDR3 is TGTGCCAGCGCGGGACAGGGCAATCAGCCCCAGCATTTT.

This chain uses TRBV7-2 with TRBJ1-5; 8 bases fit TRBD1. Germline V gene data show CDR1 as SGHTA and CDR2 as FQGNSA. The CDR3 is 17 residues long. Trimming took 6 bases from V and 4 from J; bases not matched to a gene: 14. The CDR3 DNA reads TGTGCCAGCAGGAAGAATGCGTGGACAGGGCAGAATCAGCCCCAGCATTTT. Translating gives CASRKNAWTGQNQPQHF.

The table lists this clone with a count of one. This sequence joins TRBV7-2 and TRBJ2-3, with TRBD2 matching over 12 bases. Trimming at V came to 4 bases and at J to 5 bases, leaving 4 bases not matched to a gene. Per the germline V gene, CDR1 is SGHTA and CDR2 is FQGNSA. CDR3 length: 15 residues. CDR3 sequence: CASSSLLAGGDTQYF. For the CDR3, the DNA is TGTGCCAGCAGCTCTCTACTAGCGGGGGGAGATACGCAGTATTTT.

The V call is TRBV18, the J call TRBJ2-1; TRBD2 is a possible D gene (6 bases). CDR3 length: 13 residues. Germline V lookup: CDR1 KGHSH, CDR2 LQKENI. Deletions cut 0 bases from V and 7 bases from J, with 7 bases between. The CDR3 loop is CASSPPGRNEQFF. As DNA, the CDR3 is TGTGCCAGCTCACCACCAGGGAGGAATGAGCAGTTCTTC.

V and J are TRBV9 and TRBJ1-5, with TRBD1 matching 7 bases. CDR1 is SGDLS, CDR2 YYNGEE, per germline. This CDR3 is 15 amino acids long. With V trimmed by 0 bases and J by 6 bases, 6 bases remained unmatched. Here the CDR3 DNA reads TGTGCCAGCAGCGTAGGACAGGGTTTCGGTCAGCCCCAGCATTTT. Translated, it gives CASSVGQGFGQPQHF. The full variable domain, completed using reference TRBV9 and TRBJ1-5, is DSGVTQTPKHLITATGQRVTLRCSPRSGDLSVYWYQQSLDQGLQFLIQYYNGEERAKGNILERFSAQQFPDLHSELNLSSLELGDSALYFCASSVGQGFGQPQHFGDGTRLSIL.

J is TRBJ2-2 and V is TRBV3-1 (or the pseudogene TRBV3-2); 7 nucleotides agree with TRBD1. Trimming at V came to 2 bases and at J to 0 bases, leaving 9 bases not matched to a gene. The CDR3 has 18 residues. Per germline, CDR1 LGHDT and CDR2 YNNKEL (reference sequence). The DNA for the CDR3 is TGTGCCAGCAGCCAAAAGCAGGGGGTATCGTCGAACACCGGGGAGCTGTTTTTT. Amino acid sequence: CASSQKQGVSSNTGELFF.

This rearrangement joins TRBV5-4 to TRBJ2-5; tentatively, D is TRBD2 (6 bases). Trimming took off 1 base at V and 1 base at J, with 17 bases between the two ends. CDR1 and CDR2 (germline): SGHNT, YYREEE (reference sequence). This CDR3 has 17 amino acids. CDR3 loop: CASSLSRAGLLQETQYF. The CDR3 region has the DNA TGTGCCAGCAGCTTGTCTCGCGCGGGACTCCTCCAAGAGACCCAGTACTTC.

The chain links TRBV29-1 to TRBJ2-7; maybe TRBD1 (6 bases). V was trimmed by 7 bases and J by 2 bases, leaving 12 bases between them. Germline CDR1 is SQVTM and CDR2 is ANQGSEA. This CDR3 has 12 residues. The CDR3 protein is CSGKTGPYEQYF. CDR3 nucleotide sequence: TGCAGCGGAAAGACAGGCCCCTACGAGCAGTACTTC.

The V call is TRBV12-1, the J call TRBJ2-7; TRBD1 is taken as the D call from the table, unchecked against the DNA. TRBV12-1 is a pseudogene segment. The CDR3 is 14 amino acids. CDR3 in DNA: TGTGCCAGCAGCTTGCATCGGGACACTTACGAGCAGTACGTC. Amino acids: CASSLHRDTYEQYV.